A single sample gave rise to the 30 T cell receptor beta chains below, sequenced in a study of regulatory T cells in long-lasting Graves disease. The authors built TCR beta libraries using iRepertoire HTBI primers and Arm-PCR of CDR3 regions. From the multiplex PCR reads, TCRdb called clonotypes with MiXCR, one entry per CDR3 protein. This table holds 700,000 or so distinct CDR3 sequences, about 32% found once. Time point given: persistent/refractory GD, antithyroid drugs over 5 years with positive TRAb. From RNA extracted from PBMCs, the TCR library was made. The source was peripheral blood mononuclear cells (PBMCs), collected when the disease was refractory, from a patient treated with antithyroid drugs. These TCRs come from a female donor with Graves disease.

The rearrangement uses TRBV7-9 and TRBJ2-7, with unresolved D. CDR1 and CDR2 from the germline V gene are SEHNR and FQNEAQ (reference sequence). CDR3 size: 15 residues. V lost 0 bases to trimming and J lost 1 base, with 10 bases between them. CDR3 loop: CASSLADEESYEQYF. DNA of the CDR3: TGTGCCAGCAGCTTAGCAGACGAGGAATCCTACGAGCAGTACTTC.

The table lists this clonotype with a few counts. The chain recombines TRBV12-3 or TRBV12-4 with TRBJ2-4, with no clear D. V was clipped by 3 bases and J by 0 bases, with 6 bases between them. There are 14 residues in the CDR3. The CDR3 nucleotides read TGTGCCAGCAGTTTCGGGCTAGCCAAAAACATTCAGTACTTC. Its protein is CASSFGLAKNIQYF.

The chain recombines TRBV19 with TRBJ1-2, with 7 positions matching TRBD1. The CDR3 consists of 15 residues. V was clipped by 4 bases and J by 4 bases; unmatched bases: 9. Germline CDR1 and CDR2: LNHDA and SQIVND (reference sequence). The CDR3 reads CASSTTPPGGYGYTF. The DNA for the CDR3 is TGTGCCAGTAGTACCACACCACCAGGGGGCTATGGCTACACCTTC.

The J gene is TRBJ2-2, the V gene TRBV5-1; 7 positions match TRBD1. The V segment lost 0 bases and the J segment 6 bases; nucleotides outside the gene matches: 2. This CDR3 is 14 amino acids long. Per germline, CDR1 SGHRS and CDR2 YFSETQ. DNA for the CDR3: TGCGCCAGCAGCTTGGAAGGGACAGCCGGGGAGCTGTTTTTT. It translates to CASSLEGTAGELFF.

This chain joins TRBV10-2 and TRBJ2-7, with 8 bases lining up with TRBD2. Germline CDR1 is WSHSY and CDR2 is SAAADI. The V and J ends lost 4 bases and 7 bases, in that order; junction bases with no gene match: 6. The CDR3 is 13 amino acids. The CDR3 DNA is TGCGCCAGCAGTGCTCTAGCGGGTGGTGAGCAGTACTTC. Amino acid sequence: CASSALAGGEQYF.

There are a few counts of this clonotype. V usage is TRBV28 and J usage is TRBJ2-6; D is possibly TRBD1 or TRBD2 (5 bases each). The CDR3 is 15 amino acids. From germline, CDR1 is MDHEN and CDR2 SYDVKM. V lost 7 bases and J 1 base, leaving 11 bases between the germline ends. CDR3 DNA sequence: TGTGCCAGCATAGAGGGGCGATCTGGGGCCAACGTCCTGACTTTC. Protein sequence: CASIEGRSGANVLTF.

This clonotype was seen repeatedly, ten times or more. V gene TRBV28 combines with J gene TRBJ1-1, with D possibly being TRBD1 (5 bases). Per germline, CDR1 MDHEN and CDR2 SYDVKM. Between the trimmed V and J ends, which lost 1 base and 7 bases, there was a span of 13 bases. CDR3 size: 14 residues. The CDR3 is CASSLLGVISEAFF. CDR3 nucleotides: TGTGCCAGCAGTTTATTAGGGGTCATTAGTGAAGCTTTCTTT. Together with reference TRBV28 and TRBJ1-1, the CDR3 gives the full variable domain: DVKVTQSSRYLVKRTGEKVFLECVQDMDHENMFWYRQDPGLGLRLIYFSYDVKMKEKGDIPEGYSVSREKKERFSLILESASTNQTSMYLCASSLLGVISEAFFGQGTRLTVV.

The chain carries TRBV12-5 and TRBJ1-5; possibly TRBD1 for D (6 bases). Germline V CDR1 and CDR2: LGHNT, FRNRAP. The CDR3 loop spans 16 amino acids. Trimming stripped 3 bases from V and 6 bases from J, with 18 bases between. CDR3 nucleotides: TGTGCTAGTGGTTTTGTCACAGGGCGAGATAGTCAGCCCCAGCATTTT. It encodes CASGFVTGRDSQPQHF.

This clonotype has more than one count but fewer than ten. The genes are TRBV20-1 and TRBJ1-1, with D possibly matching TRBD1 (5 bases). Germline values: CDR1 DFQATT, CDR2 SNEGSKA (reference sequence). Trimming took 4 bases from V and 5 from J, leaving 14 bases between them. The CDR3 has 13 residues. The CDR3 sequence is CSATPQGWTEAFF. The DNA of the CDR3 is TGCAGTGCTACCCCCCAGGGTTGGACTGAAGCTTTCTTT.

This clonotype was seen only a few times. The genes are TRBV10-2 and TRBJ1-1; D is ambiguous. The CDR3 runs 16 residues. The germline V gene has CDR1 WSHSY and CDR2 SAAADI. V lost 0 bases and J lost 0, with 11 bases in between. The CDR3 nucleotides read TGCGCCAGCAGTGAGTCGAGGCAGACAATGAACACTGAAGCTTTCTTT. Its protein product is CASSESRQTMNTEAFF.

This chain uses TRBV7-9 with TRBJ2-5; D gene unclear. Trimming shortened V by 3 bases and J by 4 bases, and 12 bases separated the two germline ends. The V gene's germline CDR1 is SEHNR and CDR2 FQNEAQ (reference sequence). The CDR3 is 14 amino acids. The DNA for the CDR3 is TGTGCCAGCAGCTTCTATATGTCAGGAGAGACCCAGTACTTC. This codes for CASSFYMSGETQYF.

Many counts were recorded for this clonotype. CDR3 DNA sequence: TGTGCCAGCAGCTTAGCGTTGGACGCCGGGGAGCTGTTTTTT. Translated, it gives CASSLALDAGELFF. V usage is TRBV11-1 and J usage is TRBJ2-2; D not certain. V was clipped by 0 bases and J by 6 bases, with 8 bases between them. This CDR3 comprises 14 residues. Germline V gene sequence: CDR1 SGHAT, CDR2 FQDESV (reference sequence).

Many counts were recorded for this clonotype. The chain recombines TRBV12-3 or TRBV12-4 with TRBJ2-2; D is unclear. Trimming stripped 1 base from V and 7 bases from J, with 4 bases between. The CDR3 loop spans 12 amino acids. CDR3 residues: CASSLEDGELFF. CDR3 nucleotides: TGTGCCAGCAGTTTAGAGGACGGGGAGCTGTTTTTT.

This clonotype was seen only once. This rearrangement joins TRBV19 to TRBJ2-7, with 12 bases identical to TRBD2. The CDR3 has 16 residues. V lost 4 bases and J lost 4; bases outside the gene matches: 8. Looked up from germline, CDR1 is LNHDA and CDR2 is SQIVND (reference sequence). CDR3 sequence: CASSNPSTSGSYEQYF. Here the CDR3 DNA reads TGTGCCAGTAGTAACCCTTCGACTAGCGGGAGTTACGAGCAGTACTTC.

The chain uses TRBV5-1 and TRBJ2-1; D may be TRBD1 (6 bases). Germline V gene data show CDR1 as SGHRS and CDR2 as YFSETQ. Trimming took off 3 bases at V and 6 bases at J, with 10 bases between the two ends. The CDR3 is 13 residues long. The DNA for the CDR3 is TGCGCCAGCAGCTCACAGGGAACCAATGAGCAGTTCTTC. Protein sequence: CASSSQGTNEQFF.

This clonotype was detected ten times or more. This rearrangement joins TRBV2 to TRBJ2-5; 7 nucleotides match TRBD1. The CDR3 is made up of 13 amino acids. Germline assignment: CDR1 SNHLY and CDR2 FYNNEI. V shed 5 bases and J 4 bases; nucleotides not matched to a gene: 4. The CDR3 protein is CASSRQGGETQYF. CDR3 DNA: TGTGCCAGCAGTCGACAGGGTGGAGAGACCCAGTACTTC.

The chain has TRBV28 and TRBJ1-1; 7 bases are shared with TRBD1. Germline trimming cut 3 bases from V and 5 bases from J; bases unmatched to any gene: 12. From germline, CDR1 is MDHEN and CDR2 SYDVKM. The CDR3 is made up of 16 amino acids. The CDR3 region is CASSFGRGRGKTEAFF. The CDR3 DNA reads TGTGCCAGCAGTTTTGGAAGGGGGCGGGGAAAAACTGAAGCTTTCTTT.

CDR3 amino acids: CASSSRDYTDTQYF. As DNA, the CDR3 is TGTGCCAGCAGCTCGAGGGACTACACAGATACGCAGTATTTT. The rearrangement joins TRBV7-2 to TRBJ2-3, with 7 bases fitting TRBD2. CDR3 length equals 14 residues. The germline V gene has CDR1 SGHTA and CDR2 FQGNSA. With V trimmed by 4 bases and J by 2 bases, 3 bases remained unmatched. The full variable domain, in which reference TRBV7-2 and TRBJ2-3 provide the parts outside the CDR3, is GAGVSQSPSNKVTEKGKDVELRCDPISGHTALYWYRQSLGQGLEFLIYFQGNSAPDKSGLPSDRFSAERTGGSVSTLTIQRTQQEDSAVYLCASSSRDYTDTQYFGPGTRLTVL.

This clonotype was found a few times. One end of the junction fails to match germline, which may point to a read error. The chain has TRBV5-1 and TRBJ1-4; 9 bases line up with TRBD1. Germline V gene sequence: CDR1 SGHRS, CDR2 YFSETQ. The CDR3 consists of 15 residues. Written as DNA, the CDR3 is TGTGCCAGCAGCTTGGACAGGGGAACTAATGAAAAACTGTTTTTT. Translation gives CASSLDRGTNEKLFF. The whole variable domain, remainder taken from reference TRBV5-1 and TRBJ1-4, is KAGVTQTPRYLIKTRGQQVTLSCSPISGHRSVSWYQQTPGQGLQFLFEYFSETQRNKGNFPGRFSGRQFSNSRSEMNVSTLELGDSALYLCASSLDRGTNEKLFFGSGTQLSVL.

V and J are TRBV6-1 and TRBJ1-2; TRBD1 agrees at 8 bases. The V gene end was trimmed by 9 bases and the J gene end by 4 bases; junction bases not matched to a gene: 13. The CDR3 is 15 residues long. CDR1 is MNHNS and CDR2 is SASEGT in the germline V gene. As DNA, the CDR3 is TGTGCCAGTCGTCAGGGGGCAGGGGATATCTATGGCTACACCTTC. This codes for CASRQGAGDIYGYTF.

About this clonotype: It may be a read error: a sequence one base away is much more abundant. V usage is TRBV28 and J usage is TRBJ1-2; TRBD1 matches at 9 bases. CDR1 is MDHEN and CDR2 is SYDVKM in the germline V gene. V lost 2 bases and J lost 8; bases outside the gene matches: 6. There are 14 residues in the CDR3. CDR3 amino acids: CASSLTGGADGYTF. CDR3 DNA sequence: TGTGCCAGCAGTTTAACAGGGGGCGCAGACGGCTACACCTTC.

This clonotype has more than one count but fewer than ten. The rearrangement joins TRBV5-6 to TRBJ2-5, with 11 nucleotides matching TRBD2. Per the germline V gene, CDR1 is SGHDT and CDR2 is YYEEEE. This CDR3 is built from 15 residues. V was pared by 2 bases and J by 3 bases, with 3 bases of the junction left unmatched. CDR3 region: CASSFPGLAEETQYF. DNA for the CDR3: TGTGCCAGCAGCTTTCCGGGACTAGCGGAAGAGACCCAGTACTTC. Using reference TRBV5-6 and TRBJ2-5 for the parts outside the CDR3, the full variable domain is DAGVTQSPTHLIKTRGQQVTLRCSPKSGHDTVSWYQQALGQGPQFIFQYYEEEERQRGNFPDRFSGHQFPNYSSELNVNALLLGDSALYLCASSFPGLAEETQYFGPGTRLLVL.

This clonotype was seen a few times. The V gene is TRBV29-1, the J gene TRBJ1-4; D not certain. Between the trimmed V and J ends, which lost 1 base and 3 bases, there was a span of 12 bases. This CDR3 is built from 15 residues. Germline V gene sequence: CDR1 SQVTM, CDR2 ANQGSEA. CDR3 residues: CSVEGDPFSNEKLFF. The CDR3 coding sequence is TGCAGCGTTGAAGGAGACCCATTTTCTAATGAAAAACTGTTTTTT. The variable domain in full, completed from reference TRBV29-1 and TRBJ1-4, reads SAVISQKPSRDICQRGTSLTIQCQVDSQVTMMFWYRQQPGQSLTLIATANQGSEATYESGFVIDKFPISRPNLTFSTLTVSNMSPEDSSIYLCSVEGDPFSNEKLFFGSGTQLSVL.

J is TRBJ1-5 and V is TRBV20-1; the match to TRBD1 covers 7 bases. CDR3 size: 15 residues. Germline CDR1 DFQATT, CDR2 SNEGSKA (reference sequence). Unmatched junction bases numbered 11, after V lost 6 bases and J lost 3 bases. CDR3 loop: CSAGRSGTANQPQHF. CDR3 DNA sequence: TGCAGTGCCGGGAGAAGCGGGACAGCCAATCAGCCCCAGCATTTT.

The chain employs TRBV12-3 or TRBV12-4 and TRBJ1-5, with D unresolved. The V end lost 6 bases, the J end lost 0 bases, and 9 bases lay between the germline ends. This CDR3 is 14 amino acids long. The CDR3, as DNA: TGTGCCAGCAGGGACCACTCTAGCAATCAGCCCCAGCATTTT. Translated: CASRDHSSNQPQHF.

The chain combines TRBV7-9 with TRBJ1-2, with 9 bases fitting TRBD1. This CDR3 spans 15 amino acids. The V segment lost 5 bases and the J segment 4 bases; nucleotides outside the gene matches: 8. In germline, CDR1 is SEHNR, CDR2 FQNEAQ (reference sequence). This CDR3 is CASSPRTGVGYGYTF. CDR3 in DNA: TGTGCCAGCAGCCCCCGGACAGGGGTGGGCTATGGCTACACCTTC.

In this sample, this clonotype turned up a few times. J is TRBJ1-1 and V is TRBV6-1, with 7 bases identical to TRBD1. The CDR3 contains 13 residues. Germline trimming cut 5 bases from V and 10 bases from J; bases unmatched to any gene: 10. CDR1 and CDR2 (germline): MNHNS, SASEGT. The CDR3 sequence: CASSRGQATAAFF. In DNA form, the CDR3 reads TGTGCCAGCAGTCGTGGACAGGCTACAGCAGCTTTCTTT.

This clonotype has only one observation. This chain joins TRBV7-3 and TRBJ2-3, with a possible D match to TRBD1 (6 bases). V lost 4 bases and J lost 4, with 18 bases in between. Germline CDR1 reads SGHTA; CDR2 reads FQGTGA. The CDR3 runs to 16 residues. This CDR3 is CASSSYSRGFADTQYF. CDR3 DNA: TGTGCCAGCAGCTCCTATTCCAGGGGTTTCGCAGATACGCAGTATTTT.

The CDR3 bases are TGTGCCAGCAGTGAAAGGGGTCAGAAAGCTTTCTTT. Its protein product is CASSERGQKAFF. The chain employs TRBV6-1 and TRBJ1-1; D is possibly TRBD1 (5 bases). The CDR3 contains 12 residues. V was shortened by 2 bases and J by 9 bases, with 10 bases between the two germline ends. Per the germline V gene, CDR1 is MNHNS and CDR2 is SASEGT.

Worth noting for this clonotype: A read error may be the cause here, since a much bigger clone is one base away. The rearrangement uses TRBV2 and TRBJ2-2, with D tentatively TRBD2 (5 bases). CDR3 length: 14 residues. CDR1 SNHLY and CDR2 FYNNEI come from the germline V gene. Trimming left V 6 bases short and J 7 bases short, with 15 bases between. The CDR3 spells CASSGSLGSGELFF. CDR3 DNA sequence: TGTGCCAGCAGCGGCAGTCTTGGGAGCGGGGAGCTGTTTTTT.